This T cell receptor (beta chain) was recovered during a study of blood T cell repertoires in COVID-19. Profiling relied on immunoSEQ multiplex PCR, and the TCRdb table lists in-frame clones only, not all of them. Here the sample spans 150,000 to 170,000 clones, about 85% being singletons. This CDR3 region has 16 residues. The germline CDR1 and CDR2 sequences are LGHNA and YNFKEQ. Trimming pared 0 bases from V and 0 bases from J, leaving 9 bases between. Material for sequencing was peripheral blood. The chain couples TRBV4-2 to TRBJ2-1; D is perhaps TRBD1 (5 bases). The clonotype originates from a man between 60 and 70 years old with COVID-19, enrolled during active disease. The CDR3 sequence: CASSQDRDPSYNEQFF. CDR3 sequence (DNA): TGTGCCAGCAGCCAAGACAGGGATCCCTCCTACAATGAGCAGTTCTTC.